A selection of T cell receptor beta chains follows, all from one sample in a study of blood T cell repertoires in COVID-19. Sequenced by immunoSEQ multiplex PCR; TCRdb stores in-frame clones only, minus some. This table holds about 280,000 clones, roughly 85% found once. The sequenced sample was PBMCs or T cells enriched from blood (not recorded which). These TCRs come from a man aged 35-49 years who had been exposed to COVID-19. Each CDR3 is given without its conserved first and last residue. Each record gives: V gene, J gene, CDR3 protein.

>TRBV7-2|TRBJ1-5
ASSLYPNQPQH
>TRBV29-1|TRBJ1-1
SVVGGGRRWDTEAF
>TRBV6-5|TRBJ1-1
ASSYSGGIGTEAF
>TRBV7-2|TRBJ1-2
ASSQDRPEGYT
>TRBV27|TRBJ2-1
ASRQGGYNEQF
>TRBV6-1|TRBJ1-4
ASSERGLWEKLF
>TRBV19|TRBJ2-2
ASSIQGIAGELF
>TRBV15|TRBJ1-4
ATSRDFQGSVEKLF
>TRBV7-6|TRBJ2-5
ASSLEGKTSRPGTQY
>TRBV9|TRBJ2-3
ASKSSVRTDTQY
>TRBV19|TRBJ1-1
ASSPGQSLNTEAF
>TRBV7-6|TRBJ1-6
ASSLLKQGDSPLH
>TRBV2|TRBJ2-7
ASSGPDRAGEQY
>TRBV6-5|TRBJ2-2
ATEASGGVTGELF
>TRBV15|TRBJ1-5
ATSLRGRGNQPQH
>TRBV19|TRBJ2-1
ASTSGHSYNEQF
>TRBV19|TRBJ2-7
ASSMLGGYEQY
>TRBV3-1/TRBV3-2|TRBJ2-2
ASGGVANTGELF
>TRBV12-3/TRBV12-4|TRBJ1-2
ASSHRLNYT
>TRBV7-6|TRBJ2-7
ASSSSGTSGYEQY
>TRBV7-3|TRBJ2-1
ASSWGGAGNEQF
>TRBV7-2|TRBJ2-1
ASSSQSGTSGRGRDEQF
>TRBV7-9|TRBJ2-7
ASSLATSGRAYEQY
>TRBV11-2|TRBJ2-2
ASSSRLRTSGNTGELF
>TRBV5-1|TRBJ2-1
ASSHQGPPDEQF
>TRBV6-5|TRBJ2-1
ASSLAGSNEQF
>TRBV19|TRBJ2-3
ASSMGRGGTDTQY
>TRBV7-3|TRBJ1-2
ASSLSSEYGYT
>TRBV10-3|TRBJ2-7
AITSGHVYEQY
>TRBV30|TRBJ2-1
AWSRGRVDEQF
>TRBV12-2|TRBJ2-5
ASRFRLAEETQY
>TRBV27|TRBJ1-6
ASSLEGEYYNSPLH
>TRBV7-9|TRBJ1-1
ASSLEPDRAEAF
>TRBV7-7|TRBJ2-2
ASSLPQGLAGAVLHRGAV
>TRBV7-7|TRBJ2-3
ASSLGGGSSDTQY
>TRBV5-8|TRBJ1-4
ASSFLTGVEKLF
>TRBV7-2|TRBJ2-1
ASSLGVYAVGSYRNEQF
>TRBV25-1|TRBJ1-5
ASSESGGGFYQPQH
>TRBV19|TRBJ2-7
ASSIGSGISSEQY
>TRBV19|TRBJ1-2
ASSMVGGRGLLYGYT
>TRBV19|TRBJ1-2
ASRRQGDNYGYT
>TRBV30|TRBJ1-1
AWSPGTGRTF
>TRBV7-9|TRBJ2-7
ASSLGYLAGGQY
>TRBV9|TRBJ2-3
ASSASTDTQY